Each of the 5 T cell receptor beta chains below was sequenced from the same sample in a study of T cell responses to AZD1222 COVID-19 vaccine. Profiling relied on immunoSEQ multiplex PCR, and the TCRdb table lists in-frame clones only, not all of them. The data show 130,000 or so clones, approximately 88% seen once. This material consisted of peripheral blood, taken on day 0 of AZD1222 vaccination. The receptors shown here come from an adult in good health.

This rearrangement joins TRBV5-8 to TRBJ1-2; no reliable D call. Deletions cut 0 bases from V and 1 base from J, with 7 bases between. Germline assignment: CDR1 SGHTS and CDR2 YDEGEE. The CDR3 contains 14 residues. The CDR3, as DNA: TGTGCCAGCAGCTTGGGAACCGGTAACTATGGCTACACCTTC. As protein: CASSLGTGNYGYTF.

The chain links TRBV7-2 to TRBJ2-3; TRBD1 matches at 7 bases. V trimming: 5 bases; J trimming: 2 bases; junction bases outside the gene matches: 7. CDR1 is SGHTA, CDR2 FQGNSA, per germline. The CDR3 loop spans 15 amino acids. In DNA, the CDR3 is TGTGCCAGCAGCGGATGGACAGGATACACAGATACGCAGTATTTT. Translated, it gives CASSGWTGYTDTQYF. Based on the CDR3 plus reference TRBV7-2 and TRBJ2-3, the full variable domain is GAGVSQSPSNKVTEKGKDVELRCDPISGHTALYWYRQSLGQGLEFLIYFQGNSAPDKSGLPSDRFSAERTGGSVSTLTIQRTQQEDSAVYLCASSGWTGYTDTQYFGPGTRLTVL.

This clone appeared a few times. The chain combines TRBV5-1 with TRBJ1-6, with D unclear. Germline V gives CDR1 SGHRS, CDR2 YFSETQ. CDR3 size: 15 residues. V lost 4 bases to trimming and J lost 8 bases, with 16 bases between them. As DNA, the CDR3 is TGCGCCAGCAGCCGCTCTCTGGACGGTCATTCACCCCTCCACTTT. Translation: CASSRSLDGHSPLHF. Variable domain in full (rest from reference TRBV5-1 and TRBJ1-6): KAGVTQTPRYLIKTRGQQVTLSCSPISGHRSVSWYQQTPGQGLQFLFEYFSETQRNKGNFPGRFSGRQFSNSRSEMNVSTLELGDSALYLCASSRSLDGHSPLHFGNGTRLTVT.

This chain joins TRBV6-5 and TRBJ2-5; the match to TRBD2 covers 13 bases. In germline, CDR1 is MNHEY, CDR2 SVGAGI. The V gene end was trimmed by 6 bases and the J gene end by 5 bases; junction bases not matched to a gene: 6. This CDR3 region has 15 residues. The CDR3 is CASRLAGGPLETQYF. Here the CDR3 DNA reads TGTGCCAGCAGACTAGCGGGAGGGCCGTTGGAGACCCAGTACTTC.

V usage is TRBV4-2 and J usage is TRBJ1-3; D is uncertain. Germline CDR1 LGHNA, CDR2 YNFKEQ. The CDR3 length is 17 residues. With 1 base removed from V and 4 bases from J, the gap between germline ends came to 17 bases. The CDR3 DNA sequence: TGTGCCAGCAGCCAAGTATTCGCCACGATAGTAGGAAACACCATATATTTT. This encodes CASSQVFATIVGNTIYF.